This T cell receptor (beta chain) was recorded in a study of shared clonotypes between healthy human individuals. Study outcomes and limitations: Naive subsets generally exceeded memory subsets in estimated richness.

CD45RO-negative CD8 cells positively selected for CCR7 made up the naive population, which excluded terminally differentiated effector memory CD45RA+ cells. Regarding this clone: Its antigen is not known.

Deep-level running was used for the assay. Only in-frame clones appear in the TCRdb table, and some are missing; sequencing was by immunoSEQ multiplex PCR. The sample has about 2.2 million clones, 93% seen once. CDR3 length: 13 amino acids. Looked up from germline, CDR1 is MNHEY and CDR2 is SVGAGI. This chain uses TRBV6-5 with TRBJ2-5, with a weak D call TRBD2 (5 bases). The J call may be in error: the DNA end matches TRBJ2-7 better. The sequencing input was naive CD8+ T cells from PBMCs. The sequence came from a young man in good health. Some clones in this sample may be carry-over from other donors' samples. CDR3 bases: TGTGCCAGCAGTTACTCTCCGGAGGACGAGCAGTACTTC. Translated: CASSYSPEDEQYF.